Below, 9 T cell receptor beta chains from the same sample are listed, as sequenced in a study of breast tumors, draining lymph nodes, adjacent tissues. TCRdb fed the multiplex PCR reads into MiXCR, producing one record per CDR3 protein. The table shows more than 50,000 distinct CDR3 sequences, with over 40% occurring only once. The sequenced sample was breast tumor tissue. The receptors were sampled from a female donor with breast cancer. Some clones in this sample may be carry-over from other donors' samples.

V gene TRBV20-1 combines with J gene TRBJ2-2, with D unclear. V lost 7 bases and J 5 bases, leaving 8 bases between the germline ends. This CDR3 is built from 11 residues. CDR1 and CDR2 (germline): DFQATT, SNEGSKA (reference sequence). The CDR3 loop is CSGLRTGELFF. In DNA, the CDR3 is TGCAGTGGCCTACGGACCGGGGAGCTGTTTTTT.

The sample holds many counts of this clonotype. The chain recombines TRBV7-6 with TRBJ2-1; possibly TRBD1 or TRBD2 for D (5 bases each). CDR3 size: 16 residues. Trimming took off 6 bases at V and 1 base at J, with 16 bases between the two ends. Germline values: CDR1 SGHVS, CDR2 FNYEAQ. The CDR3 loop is CASSLVRDPSYNEQFF. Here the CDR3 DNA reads TGTGCCAGCAGTCTCGTGAGGGACCCATCCTACAATGAGCAGTTCTTC. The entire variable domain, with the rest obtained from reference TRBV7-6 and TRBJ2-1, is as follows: GAGVSQSPRYKVTKRGQDVALRCDPISGHVSLYWYRQALGQGPEFLTYFNYEAQQDKSGLPNDRFSAERPEGSISTLTIQRTEQRDSAMYRCASSLVRDPSYNEQFFGPGTRLTVL.

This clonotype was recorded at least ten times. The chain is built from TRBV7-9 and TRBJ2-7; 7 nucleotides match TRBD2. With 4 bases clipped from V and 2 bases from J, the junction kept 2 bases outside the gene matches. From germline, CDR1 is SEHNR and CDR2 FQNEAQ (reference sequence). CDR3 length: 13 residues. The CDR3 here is CASSWGGTYEQYF. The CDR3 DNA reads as TGTGCCAGCAGCTGGGGGGGAACCTACGAGCAGTACTTC.

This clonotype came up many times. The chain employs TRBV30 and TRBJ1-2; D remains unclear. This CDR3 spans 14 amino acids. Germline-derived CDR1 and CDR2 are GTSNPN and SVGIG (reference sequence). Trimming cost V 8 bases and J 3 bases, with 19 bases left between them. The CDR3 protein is CARIPPLRDYGYTF. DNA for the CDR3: TGTGCCCGGATCCCCCCTCTCCGGGACTATGGCTACACCTTC.

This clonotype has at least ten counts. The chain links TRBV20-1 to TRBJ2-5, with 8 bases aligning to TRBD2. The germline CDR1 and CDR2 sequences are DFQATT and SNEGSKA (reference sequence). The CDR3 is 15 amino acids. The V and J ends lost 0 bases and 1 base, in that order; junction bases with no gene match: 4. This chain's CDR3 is CSARDPAGGQETQYF. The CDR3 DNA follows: TGCAGTGCTAGAGATCCGGCGGGGGGCCAAGAGACCCAGTACTTC.

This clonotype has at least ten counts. The chain's CDR3 is CASSPQPPWWGKGNEQFF. CDR3 nucleotides: TGTGCCAGCAGTCCCCAACCCCCTTGGTGGGGAAAGGGCAATGAGCAGTTCTTC. The rearrangement links TRBV7-9 to TRBJ2-1; no clear D gene. V shed 6 bases and J shed 6 bases, with 27 bases lying between them. This CDR3 is built from 18 residues. From germline, CDR1 is SEHNR and CDR2 FQNEAQ (reference sequence). Combining the CDR3 with reference TRBV7-9 and TRBJ2-1 gives the whole variable domain DTGVSQNPRHKITKRGQNVTFRCDPISEHNRLYWYRQTLGQGPEFLTYFQNEAQLEKSRLLSDRFSAERPKGSFSTLEIQRTEQGDSAMYLCASSPQPPWWGKGNEQFFGPGTRLTVL.

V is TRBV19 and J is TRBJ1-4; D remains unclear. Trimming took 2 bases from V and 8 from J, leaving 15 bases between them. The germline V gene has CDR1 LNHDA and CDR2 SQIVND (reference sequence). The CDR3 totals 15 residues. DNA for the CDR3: TGTGCCAGTAGTATAAGGGCCCCCATCCGGGAAAAACTGTTTTTT. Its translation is CASSIRAPIREKLFF. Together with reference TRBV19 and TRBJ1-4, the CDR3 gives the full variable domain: DGGITQSPKYLFRKEGQNVTLSCEQNLNHDAMYWYRQDPGQGLRLIYYSQIVNDFQKGDIAEGYSVSREKKESFPLTVTSAQKNPTAFYLCASSIRAPIREKLFFGSGTQLSVL.

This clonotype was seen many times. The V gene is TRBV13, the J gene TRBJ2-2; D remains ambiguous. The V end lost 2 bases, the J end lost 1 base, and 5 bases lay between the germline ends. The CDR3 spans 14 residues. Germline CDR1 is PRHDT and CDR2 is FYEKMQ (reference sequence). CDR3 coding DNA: TGTGCCAGCAGCTTATGGCTGAACACCGGGGAGCTGTTTTTT. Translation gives CASSLWLNTGELFF.

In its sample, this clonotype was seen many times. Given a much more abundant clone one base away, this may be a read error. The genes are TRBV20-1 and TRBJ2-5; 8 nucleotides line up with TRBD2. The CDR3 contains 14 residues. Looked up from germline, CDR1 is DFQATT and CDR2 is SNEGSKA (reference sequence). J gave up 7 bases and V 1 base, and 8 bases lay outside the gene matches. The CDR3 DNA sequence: TGCAGTGCTAGAGCTATAGCGGGATCTGCGACCCAGTACTTC. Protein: CSARAIAGSATQYF.